This T cell receptor (beta chain) was recovered during a study of T-cell reconstitution after alpha-beta-depleted transplantation in children. Whole-study findings and limits: Newly generated T cells supplied most T-cell counts and diversity one year post-transplant.

TCRbeta library preparation incorporated unique molecular identifiers. TCRdb reprocessed the PCR reads via MiXCR and lists one record per CDR3 protein. The sample shows approximately 490,000 distinct CDR3 sequences, over 9.5% of them seen only once. J was trimmed by 4 bases and V by 3 bases; bases with no gene match: 13. From germline, CDR1 is SGHDT and CDR2 YYEEEE. This CDR3 is 18 amino acids long. About this clonotype: Antigen: not known.

This clonotype originated in a child aged 2 to 10 with inherited bone marrow failure, due to receive a stem cell transplant. Sequenced material: PBMCs, taken before TCRalphabeta/CD19-depleted stem cell transplant. J is TRBJ2-5 and V is TRBV5-6; 12 nucleotides align to TRBD2. The CDR3 reads CASSSPGLAGQARETQYF. CDR3 DNA: TGTGCCAGCAGCTCCCCGGGACTAGCGGGCCAAGCGAGAGAGACCCAGTACTTC.